The clone carrying this TCR beta chain was picked up many times. Its specificity is unknown. This specimen belongs to a study of T cells in Graves' hyperthyroidism and ophthalmopathy. Study overall: Peripheral blood was obtained at initial diagnosis, preceding any treatment.

The source material, RNA transcripts, was used to amplify TCR beta CDR3 regions. During a first-round RT-PCR of the TCR CDR3, the HTBI primer set was used. Each CDR3 protein is one row after TCRdb ran MiXCR on the multiplex PCR reads. The sample lists around 720,000 distinct CDR3 sequences; over 35% were seen once. Trimming took 10 bases from V and 0 from J, leaving 12 bases between them. CDR3 length: 13 amino acids. The germline V gene encodes CDR1 ENHRY and CDR2 SYGVKD. Patients with uncontrolled infections, other autoimmune diseases, pregnancy or lactation were excluded. Diagnosis rested on symptoms, serum thyroxine and TRAb, thyroid ultrasound, and orbital computed tomography. Study-level findings and limits: From stable hyperthyroidism, ophthalmopathy was set apart by a 13 V-J model.

This receptor was taken from a woman aged 40-49 years with Graves' hyperthyroidism. The sequencing sample was made of blood. V gene TRBV10-3 combines with J gene TRBJ1-2, with D possibly being TRBD1 (6 bases). The CDR3 DNA reads TGTGCCACAGGACAGTCATCTAACTATGGCTACACCTTC. It translates to CATGQSSNYGYTF.